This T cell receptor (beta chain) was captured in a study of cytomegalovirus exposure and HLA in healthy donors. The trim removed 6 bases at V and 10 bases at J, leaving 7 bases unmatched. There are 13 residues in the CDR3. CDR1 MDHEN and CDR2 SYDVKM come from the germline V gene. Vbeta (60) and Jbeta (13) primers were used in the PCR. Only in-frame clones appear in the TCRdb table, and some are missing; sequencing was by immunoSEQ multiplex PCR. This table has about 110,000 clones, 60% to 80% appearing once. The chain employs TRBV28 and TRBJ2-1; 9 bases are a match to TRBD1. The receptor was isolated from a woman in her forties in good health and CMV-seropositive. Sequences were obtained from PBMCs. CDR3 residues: CASRLTGGREQFF. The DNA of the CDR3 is TGTGCCAGCAGGCTGACAGGGGGTCGGGAGCAGTTCTTC.